The sequence of this TCR beta chain was determined in a study of metastatic and nonmetastatic thyroid tumors. Study-wide background: Repertoires of blood and of tissue (tumor or nodule) from malignant and benign thyroid patients were compared.

Study-wide points: Benign nodules reportedly had significantly lower TCR beta diversity than malignant thyroid tumors in blood and tumor.

TCRdb reanalyzed the PCR reads with MiXCR. The table shows about 60,000 clones, with 15% to 20% occurring only once. This clone was seen at least ten times. The target antigen is unknown. Other DNA variants within this sample encode the same CDR3. Germline CDR1 and CDR2: MGHRA and YSYEKL. This CDR3 is 12 amino acids long. V lost 0 bases and J 10 bases, leaving 7 bases between the germline ends. Thyroid surgery was performed in patients who had received no treatment beforehand. The chain has TRBV4-1 and TRBJ2-1; no clear D. The sequence derives from a male donor with papillary thyroid cancer or a benign thyroid nodule (not recorded which). Some clones in this sample may be carry-over from other donors' samples. Sequenced sample: blood. CDR3 in DNA: TGCGCCAGCAGCCAAGAGGTCGGCGAGCAGTTCTTC. As protein: CASSQEVGEQFF.